This passage covers 7 T cell receptor beta chains from one sample sequenced in a study of cytomegalovirus exposure and HLA in healthy donors. Use of 60 Vbeta and 13 Jbeta primers characterized the PCR. Data came from immunoSEQ multiplex PCR; TCRdb stores just in-frame clones and leaves some out. The table includes over 100,000 clones, 65% to 80% detected once. The sequencing input was PBMCs. Receptors were obtained from a female donor in good health and CMV-seronegative.

The rearrangement links TRBV29-1 to TRBJ2-5, with 9 bases fitting TRBD1. The CDR3 covers 12 residues. Germline V gene data show CDR1 as SQVTM and CDR2 as ANQGSEA. The CDR3 loop reads CSENRGRETQYF. The CDR3 region has the DNA TGCAGTGAGAACAGGGGGCGAGAGACCCAGTACTTC.

This rearrangement joins TRBV19 to TRBJ2-7; D gene ambiguous. The germline V and J ends were trimmed by 3 bases and 0 bases, with 6 bases remaining between them. This CDR3 contains 13 residues. CDR1 and CDR2 (germline): LNHDA, SQIVND (reference sequence). The CDR3: CASSIEHSYEQYF. CDR3 nucleotide sequence: TGTGCCAGTAGTATCGAACACTCCTACGAGCAGTACTTC. The full variable domain, its missing parts supplied by reference TRBV19 and TRBJ2-7, is DGGITQSPKYLFRKEGQNVTLSCEQNLNHDAMYWYRQDPGQGLRLIYYSQIVNDFQKGDIAEGYSVSREKKESFPLTVTSAQKNPTAFYLCASSIEHSYEQYFGPGTRLTVT.

This chain joins TRBV7-2 and TRBJ1-1; D remains unclear. Trimming took 8 bases from V and 4 from J, leaving 8 bases between them. CDR3 length: 11 residues. Germline-derived CDR1 and CDR2 are SGHTA and FQGNSA. Written as DNA, the CDR3 is TGTGCCAGCGGGAGATTCACTGAAGCTTTCTTT. It yields the protein CASGRFTEAFF.

The chain uses TRBV25-1 and TRBJ2-5; perhaps TRBD1 as D (5 bases). V was shortened by 6 bases and J by 2 bases, with 22 bases between the two germline ends. The length of the CDR3 is 17 residues. In germline, CDR1 is MGHDK, CDR2 SYGVNS. Here the CDR3 reads CASRDRPTRDRQETQYF. For the CDR3, the DNA is TGTGCCAGCAGAGATCGACCGACGCGCGACAGACAAGAGACCCAGTACTTC. The whole variable domain, remainder taken from reference TRBV25-1 and TRBJ2-5, is EADIYQTPRYLVIGTGKKITLECSQTMGHDKMYWYQQDPGMELHLIHYSYGVNSTEKGDLSSESTVSRIRTEHFPLTLESARPSHTSQYLCASRDRPTRDRQETQYFGPGTRLLVL.

V is TRBV15 and J is TRBJ1-1; 8 positions agree with TRBD1. With V trimmed by 4 bases and J by 12 bases, 10 bases remained unmatched. This CDR3 contains 13 residues. CDR1 and CDR2 from the germline V gene are LNHNV and YYDKDF (reference sequence). The DNA of the CDR3 is TGTGCCACCAGCAAAGGACAGGGAGAGATGACTTTCTTT. Protein product: CATSKGQGEMTFF.

This chain links TRBV29-1 with TRBJ2-1, with 9 bases that match TRBD2. This CDR3 spans 14 amino acids. After removal of 3 bases from V and 10 bases from J, the junction contained 10 bases not matched to a gene. Germline V CDR1 and CDR2: SQVTM, ANQGSEA. The CDR3 region is CSVDISGGRGEQFF. The CDR3, as DNA: TGCAGCGTTGACATTAGCGGGGGCCGGGGGGAGCAGTTCTTC.

This clone appeared once. CDR3 sequence: CASSQQQGNTIYF. CDR3 sequence (DNA): TGTGCCAGCAGCCAACAACAGGGAAACACCATATATTTT. This chain uses TRBV14 with TRBJ1-3; D gene unclear. Trimming stripped 2 bases from V and 4 bases from J, with 6 bases between. Germline V lookup: CDR1 SGHDN, CDR2 FVKESK. The CDR3 runs 13 residues. The variable domain in full, completed from reference TRBV14 and TRBJ1-3, reads EAGVTQFPSHSVIEKGQTVTLRCDPISGHDNLYWYRRVMGKEIKFLLHFVKESKQDESGMPNNRFLAERTGGTYSTLKVQPAELEDSGVYFCASSQQQGNTIYFGEGSWLTVV.